This T cell receptor (beta chain) stems from a study of blood T cell repertoires in COVID-19 (dated by TCRdb to the early 2020s). For context, the study as a whole: Samples covering the acute and convalescent phases of COVID-19 were provided by collaborators in the United States, Italy and Spain. The repertoires were made available in a free public database intended to serve as a resource for research on the immune response to SARS-CoV-2. The dataset comprised deeply sampled blood TCRbeta repertoires from subjects exposed to, actively infected with, or recovered from COVID-19. Where HLA class I and class II types were available, the types were taken from metadata supplied by the sample provider, not from assay-based typing. The material from the prospective study consisted of cDNA or gDNA derived from T cells, B-cell-depleted T cells, or PBMCs. The sample metadata nearly always contained a de-identified subject ID, COVID-19 status, age in years and sex. The samples were drawn from two sources: the first 160 participants of the ongoing ImmuneRACE study, and 1,000 to 1,500 subjects contributed by 6 global collaborators. Study-wide conclusions, independent of this receptor: Clinical and demographic metadata were provided uncurated, with the amount varying by source and participant.

Including cysteine and phenylalanine, the CDR3 has 16 amino acids. The retained sequence is limited to the CDR3, 48 bases, with the frame set at the first base. From the germline V gene, CDR1 is MGHRA and CDR2 is YSYEKL. At the junction V is shortened by 2 bases and J by 2 bases; bases outside the gene matches: 6. TCRbeta CDR3 regions were amplified from genomic DNA by means of the immunoSEQ Assay, a bias-controlled multiplex PCR. Per the original workflow: The number of nucleated cells in each sample was estimated by amplification of reference gene primers within the assay. To quantify the absolute abundance of each unique TCRbeta CDR3 rearrangement, sequence reads were collapsed and filtered. For each sample, productive Simpson clonality was calculated as the square root of Simpson's diversity index across productive rearrangements. TCRdb's version of the immuneACCESS table is confined to in-frame rearrangements and falls short of the full clone set. An unresolved V gene accounts for under half of the shortfall where checked; the remainder is of unknown origin. Clone size and the V and J calls come from that table; the DNA yielded D and trimming. Present in this sample are a few hundred thousand clones, around 86% of which were seen just once. The ten biggest clones cover 3.5% to 4% of the sample.

As regards this clone: What this receptor recognizes is not known. Per-base qualities were not stored, and no clone one base away is much larger.

In the prospective study, participants were roughly 18 to 95 years old, resided in approximately 25 geographic areas of the United States, and were enrolled through a virtual design. In the prospective study, cohorts were assigned on the basis of participant-reported clinical history obtained from a screening survey and a study questionnaire. In the prospective study, mobile phlebotomists collected whole blood, serum and a nasopharyngeal or oropharyngeal swab from each participant. Participants in the prospective study had the option to provide additional blood draws and questionnaires over a 2-month period. Before DNA extraction, blood samples from the prospective study were shipped at room temperature or frozen.

The TCR sequence derives from a woman in her forties with acute COVID-19. Sequenced sample: PBMCs or T cells enriched from blood (not recorded which). This receptor chain uses TRBV4-1 and TRBJ2-7; TRBD2 matches 10 bases in the middle. DNA sequence: TGCGCCAGCAGCCAACTTGTAGCGGGAGGTACCTACGAGCAGTACTTC. Translated, this is CASSQLVAGGTYEQYF.